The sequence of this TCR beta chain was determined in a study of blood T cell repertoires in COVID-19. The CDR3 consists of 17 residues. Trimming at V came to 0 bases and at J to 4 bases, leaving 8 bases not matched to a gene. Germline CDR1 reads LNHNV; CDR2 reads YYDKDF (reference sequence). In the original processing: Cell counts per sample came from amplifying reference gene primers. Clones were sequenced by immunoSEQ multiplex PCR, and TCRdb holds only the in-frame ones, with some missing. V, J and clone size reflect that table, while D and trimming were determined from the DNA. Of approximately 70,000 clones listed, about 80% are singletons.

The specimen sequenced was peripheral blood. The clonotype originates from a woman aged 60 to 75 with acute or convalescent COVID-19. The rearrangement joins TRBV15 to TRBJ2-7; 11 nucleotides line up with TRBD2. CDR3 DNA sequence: TGTGCCACCAGCAGAGATCAACTAGCGGGGGTGACATACGAGCAGTACTTC. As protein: CATSRDQLAGVTYEQYF.